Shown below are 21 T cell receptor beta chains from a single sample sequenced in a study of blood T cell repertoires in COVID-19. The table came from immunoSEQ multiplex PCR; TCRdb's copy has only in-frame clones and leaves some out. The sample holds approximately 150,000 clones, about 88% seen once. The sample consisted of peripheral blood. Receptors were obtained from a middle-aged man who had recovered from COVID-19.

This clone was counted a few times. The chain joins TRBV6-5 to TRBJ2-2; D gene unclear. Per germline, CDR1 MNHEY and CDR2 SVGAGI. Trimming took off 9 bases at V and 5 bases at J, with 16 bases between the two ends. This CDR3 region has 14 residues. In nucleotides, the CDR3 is TGTGCCAGTTGGCGCGGTGCGCGGACCGGGGAGCTGTTTTTT. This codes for CASWRGARTGELFF.

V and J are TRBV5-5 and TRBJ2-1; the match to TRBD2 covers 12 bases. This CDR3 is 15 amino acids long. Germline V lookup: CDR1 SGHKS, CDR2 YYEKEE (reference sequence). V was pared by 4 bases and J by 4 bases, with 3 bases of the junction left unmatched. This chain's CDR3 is CASSRTSGGYNEQFF. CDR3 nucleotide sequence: TGTGCCAGCAGCCGTACTAGCGGGGGGTACAATGAGCAGTTCTTC.

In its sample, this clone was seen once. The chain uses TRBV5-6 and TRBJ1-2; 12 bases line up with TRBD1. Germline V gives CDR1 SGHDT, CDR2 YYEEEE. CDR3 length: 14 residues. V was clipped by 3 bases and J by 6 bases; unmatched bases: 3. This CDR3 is CASSWGTGGHGYTF. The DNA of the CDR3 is TGTGCCAGCAGCTGGGGGACAGGGGGCCATGGCTACACCTTC. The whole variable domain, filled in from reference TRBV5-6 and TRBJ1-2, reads DAGVTQSPTHLIKTRGQQVTLRCSPKSGHDTVSWYQQALGQGPQFIFQYYEEEERQRGNFPDRFSGHQFPNYSSELNVNALLLGDSALYLCASSWGTGGHGYTFGSGTRLTVV.

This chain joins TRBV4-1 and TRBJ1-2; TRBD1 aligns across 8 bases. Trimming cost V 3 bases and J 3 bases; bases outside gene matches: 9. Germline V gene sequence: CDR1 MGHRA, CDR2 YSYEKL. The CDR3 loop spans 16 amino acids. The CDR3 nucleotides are TGCGCCAGCAGCCAGGGCGAAGGACAGGGCTACTATGGCTACACCTTC. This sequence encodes CASSQGEGQGYYGYTF.

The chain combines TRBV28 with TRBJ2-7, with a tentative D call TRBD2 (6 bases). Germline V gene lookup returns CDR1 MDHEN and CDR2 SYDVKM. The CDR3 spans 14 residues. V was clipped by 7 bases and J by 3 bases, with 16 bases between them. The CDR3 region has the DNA TGTGCCAGCACCCTGGGGGGACGGGGCTACGAGCAGTACTTC. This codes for CASTLGGRGYEQYF.

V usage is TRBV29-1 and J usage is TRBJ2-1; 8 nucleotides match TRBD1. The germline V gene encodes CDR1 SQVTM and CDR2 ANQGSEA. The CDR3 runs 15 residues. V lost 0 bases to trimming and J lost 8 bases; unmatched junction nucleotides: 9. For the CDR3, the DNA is TGCAGCGTTGAAGATCCGGACAGGGCGAAGTATGAGCAGTTCTTC. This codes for CSVEDPDRAKYEQFF.

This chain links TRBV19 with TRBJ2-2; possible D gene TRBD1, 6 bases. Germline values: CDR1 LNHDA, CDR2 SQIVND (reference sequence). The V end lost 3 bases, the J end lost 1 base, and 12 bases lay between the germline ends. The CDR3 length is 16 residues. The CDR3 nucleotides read TGTGCCAGTAGTATCTATAGGACAGAGAACACCGGGGAGCTGTTTTTT. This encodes CASSIYRTENTGELFF.

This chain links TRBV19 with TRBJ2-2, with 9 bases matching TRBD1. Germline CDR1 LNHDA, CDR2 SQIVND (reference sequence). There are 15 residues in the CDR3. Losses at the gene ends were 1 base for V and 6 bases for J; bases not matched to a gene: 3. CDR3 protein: CASSIGDRVAGELFF. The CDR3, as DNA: TGTGCCAGTAGTATAGGGGACAGGGTGGCCGGGGAGCTGTTTTTT.

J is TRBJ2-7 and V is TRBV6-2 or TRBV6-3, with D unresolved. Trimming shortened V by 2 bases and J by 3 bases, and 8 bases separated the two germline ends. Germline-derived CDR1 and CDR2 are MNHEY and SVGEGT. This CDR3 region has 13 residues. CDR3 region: CASSYVYGYEQYF. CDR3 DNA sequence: TGTGCCAGCAGTTACGTCTACGGCTACGAGCAGTACTTC.

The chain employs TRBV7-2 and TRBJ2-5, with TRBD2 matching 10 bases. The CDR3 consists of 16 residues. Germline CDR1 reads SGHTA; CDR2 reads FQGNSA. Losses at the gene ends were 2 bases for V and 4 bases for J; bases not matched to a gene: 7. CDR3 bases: TGTGCCAGCAGCTTAAGGGGACTAGCGTCGAGAGAGACCCAGTACTTC. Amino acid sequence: CASSLRGLASRETQYF.

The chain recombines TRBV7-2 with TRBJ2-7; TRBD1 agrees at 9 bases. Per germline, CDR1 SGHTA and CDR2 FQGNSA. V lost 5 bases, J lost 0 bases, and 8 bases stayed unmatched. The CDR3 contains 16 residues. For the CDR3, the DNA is TGTGCCAGCAGCCTTCAACCGGGACAGGGCTCCTACGAGCAGTACTTC. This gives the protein CASSLQPGQGSYEQYF.

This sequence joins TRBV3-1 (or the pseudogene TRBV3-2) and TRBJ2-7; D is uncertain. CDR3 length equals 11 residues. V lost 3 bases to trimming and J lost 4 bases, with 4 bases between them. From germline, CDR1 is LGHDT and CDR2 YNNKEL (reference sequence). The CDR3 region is CASSHIYEQYF. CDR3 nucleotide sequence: TGTGCCAGCAGCCATATATACGAGCAGTACTTC.

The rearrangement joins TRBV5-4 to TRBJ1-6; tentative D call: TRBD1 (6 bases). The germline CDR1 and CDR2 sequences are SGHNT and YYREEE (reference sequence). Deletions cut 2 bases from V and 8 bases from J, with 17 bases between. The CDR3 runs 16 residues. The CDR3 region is CASSLRGRGADSPLHF. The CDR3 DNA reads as TGTGCCAGCAGCTTAAGGGGTCGGGGGGCGGATTCACCCCTCCACTTT.

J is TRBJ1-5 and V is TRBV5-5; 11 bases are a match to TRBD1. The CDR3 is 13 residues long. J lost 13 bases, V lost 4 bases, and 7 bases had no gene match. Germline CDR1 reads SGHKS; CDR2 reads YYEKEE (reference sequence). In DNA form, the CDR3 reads TGTGCCAGCAGCCACCCGGGACAGGGGGTTCAGCATTTT. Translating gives CASSHPGQGVQHF. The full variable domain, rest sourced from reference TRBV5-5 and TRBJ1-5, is DAGVTQSPTHLIKTRGQQVTLRCSPISGHKSVSWYQQVLGQGPQFIFQYYEKEERGRGNFPDRFSARQFPNYSSELNVNALLLGDSALYLCASSHPGQGVQHFGDGTRLSIL.

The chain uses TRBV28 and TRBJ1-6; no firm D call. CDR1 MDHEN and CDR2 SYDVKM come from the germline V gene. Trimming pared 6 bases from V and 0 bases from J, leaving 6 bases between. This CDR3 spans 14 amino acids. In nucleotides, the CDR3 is TGTGCCAGCAGGCTAAGCTCCTATAATTCACCCCTCCACTTT. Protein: CASRLSSYNSPLHF. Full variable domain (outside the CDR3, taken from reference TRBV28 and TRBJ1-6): DVKVTQSSRYLVKRTGEKVFLECVQDMDHENMFWYRQDPGLGLRLIYFSYDVKMKEKGDIPEGYSVSREKKERFSLILESASTNQTSMYLCASRLSSYNSPLHFGNGTRLTVT.

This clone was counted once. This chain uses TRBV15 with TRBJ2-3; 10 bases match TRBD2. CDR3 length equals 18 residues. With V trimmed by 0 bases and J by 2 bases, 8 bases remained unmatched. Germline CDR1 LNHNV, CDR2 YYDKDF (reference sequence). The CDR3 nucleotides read TGTGCCACCAGCAGAGATCGGGCTAGCGGGGGCTCCACAGATACGCAGTATTTT. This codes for CATSRDRASGGSTDTQYF. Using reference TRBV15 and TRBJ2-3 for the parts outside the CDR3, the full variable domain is DAMVIQNPRYQVTQFGKPVTLSCSQTLNHNVMYWYQQKSSQAPKLLFHYYDKDFNNEADTPDNFQSRRPNTSFCFLDIRSPGLGDTAMYLCATSRDRASGGSTDTQYFGPGTRLTVL.

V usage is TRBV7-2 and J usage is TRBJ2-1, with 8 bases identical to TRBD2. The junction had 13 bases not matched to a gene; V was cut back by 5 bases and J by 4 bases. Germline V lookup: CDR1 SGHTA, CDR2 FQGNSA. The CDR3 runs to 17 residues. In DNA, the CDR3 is TGTGCCAGCAGCCCGACGTTAGCGGGATGGGGGTACAATGAGCAGTTCTTC. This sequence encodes CASSPTLAGWGYNEQFF.

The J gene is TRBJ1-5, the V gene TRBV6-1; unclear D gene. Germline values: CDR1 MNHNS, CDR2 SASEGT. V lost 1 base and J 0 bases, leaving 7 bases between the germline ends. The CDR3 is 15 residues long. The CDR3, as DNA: TGTGCCAGCAGTGAAGGTGCCGGTAGCAATCAGCCCCAGCATTTT. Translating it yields CASSEGAGSNQPQHF.

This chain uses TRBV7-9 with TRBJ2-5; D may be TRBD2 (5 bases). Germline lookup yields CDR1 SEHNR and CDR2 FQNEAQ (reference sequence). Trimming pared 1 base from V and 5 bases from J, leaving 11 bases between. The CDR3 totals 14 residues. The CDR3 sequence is CASSLVSRAETQYF. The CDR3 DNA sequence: TGTGCCAGCAGCTTAGTCTCGAGGGCGGAGACCCAGTACTTC.

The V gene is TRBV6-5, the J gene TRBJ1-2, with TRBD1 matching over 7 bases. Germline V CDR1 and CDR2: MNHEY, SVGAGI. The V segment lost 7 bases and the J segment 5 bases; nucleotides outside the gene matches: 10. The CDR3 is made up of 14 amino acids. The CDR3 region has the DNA TGTGCCAGCATCCCAAGGGGGCGGCAATATGGCTACACCTTC. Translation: CASIPRGRQYGYTF.

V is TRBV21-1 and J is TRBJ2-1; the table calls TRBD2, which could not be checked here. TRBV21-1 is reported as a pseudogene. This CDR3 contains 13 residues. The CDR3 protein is CASSPRWRDEQFF. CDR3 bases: TGTGCCAGCAGCCCCCGATGGAGGGATGAGCAGTTCTTC.